This TCR beta chain was documented in a study of blood T cell repertoires in COVID-19 (dated by TCRdb to 2020 to 2022). Turning to the overall study: Collaborator samples came from the United States, Italy and Spain and covered acute and convalescent phases of COVID-19. Samples were obtained from the ongoing ImmuneRACE study (first 160 participants) and from about 1,300 subjects provided by 6 global collaborators. A freely available public database, intended as a resource for researchers studying the immune response to SARS-CoV-2, is where the repertoires were released. The sample metadata nearly always contained a de-identified subject ID, COVID-19 status, age in years and sex. Where available, HLA class I and class II types were taken from metadata supplied by the sample provider and were not determined by assay-based typing. The prospective study material was composed of cDNA or gDNA derived from T cells, B-cell-depleted T cells, or PBMCs. Deeply sampled blood TCRbeta repertoires from subjects exposed to, actively infected with, or recovered from COVID-19 were included in the dataset. General study outcomes and caveats: Clinical and demographic metadata were provided uncurated, with the amount varying by source and participant.

V is trimmed back by 4 bases and J by 1 base, and the junction contains 7 bases that no gene match accounts for. Sequences SQVTM (CDR1) and ANQGSEA (CDR2) are obtained from the germline V gene. The CDR3 numbers 14 residues from cysteine through phenylalanine. Left in the record is the CDR3 DNA by itself, 42 bases read in frame from the first base. Details on this clone: Its specific antigen is unknown. No clone much larger than this one lies a single base away; base qualities are absent.

TCRbeta CDR3 regions were amplified from genomic DNA using the immunoSEQ Assay, a bias-controlled multiplex PCR. As for the authors' bioinformatics: The number of nucleated cells in each sample was estimated by amplification of reference gene primers within the assay. Sequence reads were collapsed and filtered to measure the absolute abundance of every unique TCRbeta CDR3 rearrangement. For each sample, productive Simpson clonality was calculated as the square root of Simpson's diversity index across productive rearrangements. Held by TCRdb, this immuneACCESS table contains in-frame sequences only and omits some clones. Under half of the omission traces to an unresolved V gene where checked; the cause of the rest is unknown. V and J calls and clone size come straight from that table; D and trimming were deduced from the DNA. The sample table records about 200,000 clones; about 87% of these occur just once. Approximately 1.1% of the sample comes from the top ten.

Participants in the prospective study were aged roughly 18 to 100 years, lived in over 20 United States geographic areas, and enrolled through a virtual design. Cohort assignment in the prospective study relied on participant-reported clinical history from a screening survey and a study questionnaire. ImmuneRACE Cohort 3 recovered participants were defined by two consecutive negative NP/OP PCR tests, healthcare professional clearance, or symptom resolution. Mobile phlebotomists in the prospective study collected whole blood, serum and a nasopharyngeal or oropharyngeal swab from every participant. Prospective study participants could optionally give additional blood draws and questionnaires over a roughly 2-month period. Before DNA extraction, prospective study blood samples were shipped either frozen or at room temperature.

The sequence came from a man aged 25-45 years who had recovered from COVID-19. Sample: PBMCs or T cells enriched from blood (not recorded which). Recombination connected TRBV29-1 to TRBJ2-7; 7 of the junction bases match TRBD1. The CDR3 loop reads CSVVPHRGSYEQYF. The DNA sequence is TGCAGCGTTGTTCCACACAGGGGTTCCTACGAGCAGTACTTC.